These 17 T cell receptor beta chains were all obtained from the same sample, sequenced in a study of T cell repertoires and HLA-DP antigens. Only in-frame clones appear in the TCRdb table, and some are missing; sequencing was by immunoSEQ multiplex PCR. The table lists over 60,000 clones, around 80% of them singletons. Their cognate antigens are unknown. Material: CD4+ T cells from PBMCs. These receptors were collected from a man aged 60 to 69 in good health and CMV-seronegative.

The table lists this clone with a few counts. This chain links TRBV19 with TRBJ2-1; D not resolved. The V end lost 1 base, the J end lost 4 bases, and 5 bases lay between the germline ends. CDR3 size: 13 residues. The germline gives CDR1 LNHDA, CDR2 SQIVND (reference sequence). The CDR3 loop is CASSIGGYNEQFF. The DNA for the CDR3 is TGTGCCAGTAGTATAGGGGGTTACAATGAGCAGTTCTTC.

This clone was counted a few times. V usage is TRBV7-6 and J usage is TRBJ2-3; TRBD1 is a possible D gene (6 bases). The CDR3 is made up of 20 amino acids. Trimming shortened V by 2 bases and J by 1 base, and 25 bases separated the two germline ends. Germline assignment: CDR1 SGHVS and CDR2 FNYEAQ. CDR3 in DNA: TGTGCCAGCAGCTTATCAAAGTTGGGAATTGGACAGCGTGGCACAGATACGCAGTATTTT. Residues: CASSLSKLGIGQRGTDTQYF.

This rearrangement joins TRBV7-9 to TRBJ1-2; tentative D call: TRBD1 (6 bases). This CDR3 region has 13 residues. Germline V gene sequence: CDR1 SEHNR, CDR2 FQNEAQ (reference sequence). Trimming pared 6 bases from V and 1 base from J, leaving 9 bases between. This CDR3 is CASSLQGNYGYTF. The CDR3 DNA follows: TGTGCCAGCAGTCTACAGGGTAACTATGGCTACACCTTC. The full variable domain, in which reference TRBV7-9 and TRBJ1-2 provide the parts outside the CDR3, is DTGVSQNPRHKITKRGQNVTFRCDPISEHNRLYWYRQTLGQGPEFLTYFQNEAQLEKSRLLSDRFSAERPKGSFSTLEIQRTEQGDSAMYLCASSLQGNYGYTFGSGTRLTVV.

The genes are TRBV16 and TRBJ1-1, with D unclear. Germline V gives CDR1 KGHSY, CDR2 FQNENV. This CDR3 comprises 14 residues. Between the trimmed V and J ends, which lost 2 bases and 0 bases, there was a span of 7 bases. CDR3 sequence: CASSQRHLNTEAFF. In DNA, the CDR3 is TGTGCCAGCAGCCAAAGACATCTGAACACTGAAGCTTTCTTT.

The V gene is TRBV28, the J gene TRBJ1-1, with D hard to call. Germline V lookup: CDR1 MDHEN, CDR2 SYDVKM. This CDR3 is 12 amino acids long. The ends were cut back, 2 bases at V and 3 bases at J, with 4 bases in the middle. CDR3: CASSLGYTEAFF. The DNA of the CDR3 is TGTGCCAGCAGTTTAGGGTACACTGAAGCTTTCTTT.

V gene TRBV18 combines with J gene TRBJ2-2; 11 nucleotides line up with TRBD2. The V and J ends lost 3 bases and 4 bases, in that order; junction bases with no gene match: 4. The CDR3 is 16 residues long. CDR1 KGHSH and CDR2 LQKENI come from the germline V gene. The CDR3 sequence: CASSPPGLAVTGELFF. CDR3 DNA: TGTGCCAGCTCACCGCCGGGACTAGCGGTCACCGGGGAGCTGTTTTTT.

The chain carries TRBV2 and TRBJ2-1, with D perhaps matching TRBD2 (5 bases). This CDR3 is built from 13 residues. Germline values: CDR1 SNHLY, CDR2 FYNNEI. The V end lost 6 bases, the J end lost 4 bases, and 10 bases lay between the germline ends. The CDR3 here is CASRLTNYNEQFF. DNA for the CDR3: TGTGCCAGCAGATTGACTAATTACAATGAGCAGTTCTTC. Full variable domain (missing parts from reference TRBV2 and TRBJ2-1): EPEVTQTPSHQVTQMGQEVILRCVPISNHLYFYWYRQILGQKVEFLVSFYNNEISEKSEIFDDQFSVERPDGSNFTLKIRSTKLEDSAMYFCASRLTNYNEQFFGPGTRLTVL.

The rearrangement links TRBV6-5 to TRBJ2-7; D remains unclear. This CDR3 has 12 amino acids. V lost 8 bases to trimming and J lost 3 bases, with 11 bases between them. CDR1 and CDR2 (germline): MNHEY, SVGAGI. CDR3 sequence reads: CASHGVGYEQYF. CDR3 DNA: TGTGCCAGCCATGGGGTTGGCTACGAGCAGTACTTC.

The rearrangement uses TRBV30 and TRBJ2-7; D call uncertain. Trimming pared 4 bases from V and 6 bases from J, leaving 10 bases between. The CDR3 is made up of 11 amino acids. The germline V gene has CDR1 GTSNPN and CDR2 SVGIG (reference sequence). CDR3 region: CAWTKNGEQYF. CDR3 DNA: TGTGCCTGGACCAAAAATGGCGAGCAGTACTTC.

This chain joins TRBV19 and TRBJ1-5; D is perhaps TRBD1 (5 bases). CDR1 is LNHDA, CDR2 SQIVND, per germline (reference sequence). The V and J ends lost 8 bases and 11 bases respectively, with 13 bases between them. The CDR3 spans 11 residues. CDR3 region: CASGDWGAQHF. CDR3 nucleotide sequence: TGTGCCAGTGGGGACTGGGGGGCCCAGCATTTT.

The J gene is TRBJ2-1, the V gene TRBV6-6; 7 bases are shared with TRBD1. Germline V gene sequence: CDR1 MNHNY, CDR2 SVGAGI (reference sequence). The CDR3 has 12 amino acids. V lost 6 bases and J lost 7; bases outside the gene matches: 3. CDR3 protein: CASRGGLNEQFF. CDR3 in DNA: TGTGCCAGCAGAGGGGGCCTTAATGAGCAGTTCTTC.

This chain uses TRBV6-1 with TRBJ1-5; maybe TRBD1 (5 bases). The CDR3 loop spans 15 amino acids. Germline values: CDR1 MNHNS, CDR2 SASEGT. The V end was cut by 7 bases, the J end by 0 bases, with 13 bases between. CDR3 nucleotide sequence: TGTGCCAGCATGGCCCCGGGGGGTAGCAATCAGCCCCAGCATTTT. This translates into CASMAPGGSNQPQHF.

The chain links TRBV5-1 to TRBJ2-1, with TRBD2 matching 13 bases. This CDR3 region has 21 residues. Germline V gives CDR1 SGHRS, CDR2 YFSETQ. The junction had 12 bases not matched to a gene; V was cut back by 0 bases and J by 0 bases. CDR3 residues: CASSLVRGLAGNFSSYNEQFF. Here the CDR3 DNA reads TGCGCCAGCAGCTTGGTAAGGGGACTAGCGGGGAACTTCAGCTCCTACAATGAGCAGTTCTTC.

The CDR3 bases are TGTGCCAGCTCACCAGACAGGAGCTCTGGAAACACCATATATTTT. As protein: CASSPDRSSGNTIYF. J is TRBJ1-3 and V is TRBV18; TRBD1 might be the D (6 bases). V gave up 2 bases and J gave up 0 bases, with 8 bases separating them. This CDR3 region has 15 residues. The V gene's germline CDR1 is KGHSH and CDR2 LQKENI.

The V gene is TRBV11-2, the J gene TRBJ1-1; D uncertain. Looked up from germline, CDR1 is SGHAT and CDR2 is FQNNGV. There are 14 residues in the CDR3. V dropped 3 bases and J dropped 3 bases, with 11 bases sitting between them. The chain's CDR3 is CASSFLTGDTEAFF. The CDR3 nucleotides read TGTGCCAGCAGCTTCTTAACCGGGGACACTGAAGCTTTCTTT.

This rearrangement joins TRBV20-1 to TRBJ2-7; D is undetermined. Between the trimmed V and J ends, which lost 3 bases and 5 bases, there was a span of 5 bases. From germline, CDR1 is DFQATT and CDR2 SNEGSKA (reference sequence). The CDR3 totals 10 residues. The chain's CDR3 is CSARLHEQYF. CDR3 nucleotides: TGCAGTGCTAGGTTGCACGAGCAGTACTTC.

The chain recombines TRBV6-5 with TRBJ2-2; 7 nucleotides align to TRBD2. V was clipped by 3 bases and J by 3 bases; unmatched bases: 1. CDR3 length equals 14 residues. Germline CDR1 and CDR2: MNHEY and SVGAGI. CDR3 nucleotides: TGTGCCAGCAGTTATGGGGGGGACACCGGGGAGCTGTTTTTT. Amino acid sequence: CASSYGGDTGELFF.